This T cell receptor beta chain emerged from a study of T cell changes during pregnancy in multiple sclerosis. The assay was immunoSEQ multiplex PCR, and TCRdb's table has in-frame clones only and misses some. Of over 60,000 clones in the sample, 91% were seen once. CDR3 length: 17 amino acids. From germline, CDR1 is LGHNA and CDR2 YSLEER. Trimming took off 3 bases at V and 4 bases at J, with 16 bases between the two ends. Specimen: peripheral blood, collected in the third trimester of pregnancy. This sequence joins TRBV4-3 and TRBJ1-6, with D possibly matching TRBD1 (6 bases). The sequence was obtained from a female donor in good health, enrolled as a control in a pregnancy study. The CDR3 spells CASSHQGQSLYNSPLHF. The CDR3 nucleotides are TGCGCCAGCAGCCACCAGGGGCAAAGCTTGTATAATTCACCCCTCCACTTT.